The 5 T cell receptor beta chains presented below share a single source sample, sequenced in a study of T cells expressing NK-cell markers. TCRdb reanalyzed the 5' RACE reads and collapses them to one entry per CDR3 protein, without DNA. The sample spans approximately 380,000 distinct CDR3 sequences; the ten largest clones claim 5.2%. The sequenced material came from blood T cells: a sorted CD56 or NKG2C T cell subset, CD4+ or CD8+ T cells, or bulk PBMC T cells (not recorded which). These receptor sequences come from a man aged 18 to 69 in good health.

This chain connects TRBV20-1 to TRBJ2-1. There are 15 residues in the CDR3. Germline assignment: CDR1 DFQATT and CDR2 SNEGSKA (reference sequence). The CDR3 sequence is CSARVGRSSYNEQFF.

This chain joins TRBV5-1 and TRBJ2-1; TCRdb's D call, TRBD2, is unchecked because there is no DNA. This CDR3 contains 17 residues. Germline V gene lookup returns CDR1 SGHRS and CDR2 YFSETQ. The CDR3 region is CASTRLAGASSYNEQFF.

The CDR3 here is CASSPGGVDSPLHF. The rearrangement joins TRBV11-3 to TRBJ1-6; there is no DNA to check the TCRdb D call of TRBD1. This CDR3 is 14 amino acids long. Per the germline V gene, CDR1 is SGHNT and CDR2 is YENEEA.

This sequence joins TRBV5-4 and TRBJ2-2; TCRdb calls TRBD1, which cannot be checked without DNA. Germline V gene sequence: CDR1 SGHNT, CDR2 YYREEE (reference sequence). The CDR3 consists of 16 residues. CDR3 amino acids: CASSRTVFEGTGELFF.

The chain employs TRBV5-1 and TRBJ2-5. This CDR3 has 13 amino acids. CDR1 SGHRS and CDR2 YFSETQ come from the germline V gene. The CDR3: CASSLGFQETQYF.